The 12 T cell receptor beta chains reported below all come from one sample, sequenced in a study of blood T cell repertoires in COVID-19. Clones were sequenced by immunoSEQ multiplex PCR, and TCRdb holds only the in-frame ones, with some missing. The repertoire consists of nearly 25,000 clones, with approximately 90% occurring once and the leading ten covering more than 30%. The sequencing sample was made of peripheral blood. The receptors originated from a man between 70 and 80 years old with active COVID-19.

The gene calls are TRBV6-5 and TRBJ2-1, with D unresolved. CDR1 and CDR2 (germline): MNHEY, SVGAGI. Trimming left V 6 bases short and J 10 bases short, with 16 bases between. This CDR3 is 13 amino acids long. As DNA, the CDR3 is TGTGCCAGCAGAAGCCCCCTTGCCTCCGAGCAGTTCTTC. Its translation is CASRSPLASEQFF.

The rearrangement links TRBV5-6 to TRBJ2-7; D remains ambiguous. This CDR3 region has 13 residues. Germline lookup yields CDR1 SGHDT and CDR2 YYEEEE. Deletions cut 0 bases from V and 3 bases from J, with 7 bases between. This CDR3 reads CASSLGPRYEQYF. The CDR3 bases are TGTGCCAGCAGCTTGGGGCCACGCTACGAGCAGTACTTC.

This rearrangement joins TRBV9 to TRBJ2-7; TRBD1 aligns across 7 bases. In germline, CDR1 is SGDLS, CDR2 YYNGEE. This CDR3 is 14 amino acids long. The trim removed 4 bases at V and 0 bases at J, leaving 4 bases unmatched. CDR3 bases: TGTGCCAGCAGCAGGGGACAGTCCTCCTACGAGCAGTACTTC. Translating gives CASSRGQSSYEQYF.

The gene calls are TRBV5-1 and TRBJ1-4; D possibly corresponds to TRBD1 (5 bases). CDR1 and CDR2 (germline): SGHRS, YFSETQ. The CDR3 length is 14 residues. Trimming stripped 4 bases from V and 4 bases from J, with 11 bases between. The CDR3 protein is CASSLGRGNEKLFF. In nucleotides, the CDR3 is TGCGCCAGCAGCCTGGGAAGGGGTAATGAAAAACTGTTTTTT.

V is TRBV9 and J is TRBJ2-7, with TRBD2 as a possible D gene (5 bases). The CDR3 loop spans 14 amino acids. The V gene lost 1 base and the J gene lost 3 bases, with 11 bases spanning the gap. CDR1 and CDR2 (germline): SGDLS, YYNGEE. The CDR3 DNA is TGTGCCAGCAGCGTACGATCGGGGAGCTACGAGCAGTACTTC. It specifies CASSVRSGSYEQYF.

This rearrangement joins TRBV11-3 to TRBJ2-1; tentatively, D is TRBD2 (5 bases). Trimming stripped 2 bases from V and 1 base from J, with 9 bases between. This CDR3 region has 15 residues. CDR1 SGHNT and CDR2 YENEEA come from the germline V gene. The CDR3 sequence is CASSLYTGSYNEQFF. The CDR3 region has the DNA TGTGCCAGCAGCTTATACACGGGGTCCTACAATGAGCAGTTCTTC.

The V gene is TRBV5-4, the J gene TRBJ1-4; 7 nucleotides align to TRBD1. The V segment lost 4 bases and the J segment 2 bases; nucleotides outside the gene matches: 2. The CDR3 loop spans 14 amino acids. The germline gives CDR1 SGHNT, CDR2 YYREEE (reference sequence). CDR3 residues: CASSRDSTNEKLFF. The CDR3 DNA sequence: TGTGCCAGCAGCCGGGACAGTACTAATGAAAAACTGTTTTTT.

This chain connects TRBV14 to TRBJ2-7, with 10 bases aligning to TRBD2. CDR1 and CDR2 from the germline V gene are SGHDN and FVKESK. V lost 1 base and J lost 0; bases outside the gene matches: 0. The CDR3 sequence is 15 residues long. DNA for the CDR3: TGTGCCAGCAGCCAAGGGACTAGCGGCTCCTACGAGCAGTACTTC. It is translated as CASSQGTSGSYEQYF.

Written as DNA, the CDR3 is TGTGCCACCAGCAAACAGGGGGGTGGTAGCAATCAGCCCCAGCATTTT. Translated, it gives CATSKQGGGSNQPQHF. The chain is built from TRBV15 and TRBJ1-5, with TRBD1 identical over 8 bases. V dropped 4 bases and J dropped 0; count of bases not matched to a gene: 5. CDR3 length equals 16 residues. Germline assignment: CDR1 LNHNV and CDR2 YYDKDF (reference sequence).

This clone was recorded once. The J gene is TRBJ2-1, the V gene TRBV5-1; 8 bases are shared with TRBD2. Germline-derived CDR1 and CDR2 are SGHRS and YFSETQ. This CDR3 spans 15 amino acids. V lost 1 base and J lost 0; bases outside the gene matches: 0. The CDR3 reads CASSLSGSSYNEQFF. CDR3 coding DNA: TGCGCCAGCAGCTTGAGCGGGAGCTCCTACAATGAGCAGTTCTTC. Together with reference TRBV5-1 and TRBJ2-1, the CDR3 gives the full variable domain: KAGVTQTPRYLIKTRGQQVTLSCSPISGHRSVSWYQQTPGQGLQFLFEYFSETQRNKGNFPGRFSGRQFSNSRSEMNVSTLELGDSALYLCASSLSGSSYNEQFFGPGTRLTVL.

The chain couples TRBV6-5 to TRBJ2-2; the match to TRBD1 covers 7 bases. V shed 7 bases, J shed 0 bases, and the junction held 5 bases outside the gene matches. Germline loops: CDR1 MNHEY, CDR2 SVGAGI. The CDR3 spans 15 residues. DNA for the CDR3: TGTGCCAGCACCACAGGGGCCCCGAACACCGGGGAGCTGTTTTTT. Amino acids: CASTTGAPNTGELFF.

The chain has TRBV6-2 or TRBV6-3 and TRBJ2-7, with 7 bases matching TRBD1. This CDR3 has 15 amino acids. Looked up from germline, CDR1 is MNHEY and CDR2 is SVGEGT. V shed 5 bases, J shed 2 bases, and the junction held 9 bases outside the gene matches. As DNA, the CDR3 is TGTGCCAGCAGTAACCCTGGGACAGCTACCTACGAGCAGTACTTC. Translation gives CASSNPGTATYEQYF.